One sample yielded the 2 T cell receptor beta chains listed below, sequenced in a study of blood T cells in healthy people across ages. A second roughly 7 to 11 cycle PCR used barcoded and J-beta primers. Via MiXCR, TCRdb re-called the 5' RACE reads, giving one row per CDR3 protein. The sample lists about 830,000 distinct CDR3 sequences, roughly 64% occurring once. The sample taken for sequencing was blood. Source of these receptors: a man aged 25 to 40 in good health.

This chain connects TRBV6-5 to TRBJ2-3, with a possible D match to TRBD2 (6 bases). V gave up 5 bases and J gave up 7 bases, with 16 bases separating them. This CDR3 comprises 14 residues. From germline, CDR1 is MNHEY and CDR2 SVGAGI. The CDR3 region has the DNA TGTGCCAGCAGTGACGACTCCCGGGGGAATACGCAGTATTTT. Encoded protein: CASSDDSRGNTQYF.

This clonotype was observed a few times. The gene calls are TRBV5-5 and TRBJ1-4; 9 positions agree with TRBD1. The germline CDR1 and CDR2 sequences are SGHKS and YYEKEE (reference sequence). This CDR3 spans 17 amino acids. The trim removed 3 bases at V and 8 bases at J, leaving 14 bases unmatched. The CDR3 DNA is TGTGCCAGCAGCTCTCCGGGACAGGGAGGGGATGGAGAAAAACTGTTTTTT. As protein: CASSSPGQGGDGEKLFF.